This record looks at one T cell receptor (beta chain) sequence and its context. Its antigen target is currently unknown. Base qualities are not provided; no much larger clone lies one nucleotide away. There are 15 amino acids in the CDR3, from cysteine to phenylalanine inclusive. The sequence is cut down to CDR3 DNA, 45 bases in frame from base 1. V is clipped by 1 base and J by 3 bases, and the sequence between their germline boundaries is 10 bases long. As encoded in the germline V gene (reference sequence), CDR1 is LNHNV while CDR2 is YYDKDF. Each collaborating institution followed its own protocols to collect whole blood in K2EDTA tubes. For TCRbeta analysis, collaborator samples were shipped as frozen whole blood, as isolated PBMCs, or as DNA extracted from either sample type. The data stem from a study of blood T cell repertoires in COVID-19 (dated by TCRdb to 2019 to 2021). Study-level background: Samples from collaborators originated in the United States, Italy and Spain and spanned both the acute and convalescent phases of COVID-19. The prospective study material was composed of cDNA or gDNA derived from T cells, B-cell-depleted T cells, or PBMCs. Subjects who had been exposed to COVID-19, were actively infected with it, or had recovered from it provided the deeply sampled blood TCRbeta repertoires that made up the dataset. The repertoires were made available in a free public database intended to serve as a resource for research on the immune response to SARS-CoV-2. Samples came from the ongoing ImmuneRACE study (first 160 participants) plus 1,254 subjects from 6 global collaborators. The sample metadata nearly always contained a de-identified subject ID, COVID-19 status, age in years and sex. Where available, HLA class I and class II types were taken from metadata supplied by the sample provider and were not determined by assay-based typing. Summary of the overall study and its limitations: How much clinical and demographic metadata was included differed by source and by participant, and the metadata was provided uncurated.

TCRbeta CDR3 regions were amplified from genomic DNA by means of the immunoSEQ Assay, a bias-controlled multiplex PCR. As for how the authors treated the data: Within the assay, amplification of reference gene primers was used to estimate how many nucleated cells each sample contained. Sequence reads were collapsed and filtered to measure the absolute abundance of every unique TCRbeta CDR3 rearrangement. For each sample, productive Simpson clonality was calculated by taking the square root of Simpson's diversity index across productive rearrangements. Imported from immuneACCESS, the table was reduced by TCRdb to in-frame sequences with V and J called. These copies leave out some clones; in studies compared against another copy, an unresolved V gene accounts for under half, and the cause of the remainder is not known. V and J calls and clone size are copied from that table; D and trimming were computed from the DNA. The sample yields fewer than 50,000 clones; over 70% were counted once. Around a fifth of the sample is held by the ten biggest clonotypes.

The sequence is built from TRBV15 and TRBJ1-5; no D gene is confidently identified. The receptor was isolated from a man aged 65-85 years with acute or convalescent COVID-19. Sequenced input: peripheral blood. CDR3 sequence: CATSRVSGFNQPQHF. At the DNA level, the sequence is TGTGCCACCAGCAGAGTGTCGGGGTTCAATCAGCCCCAGCATTTT.